This TCR beta chain was captured by sequencing in a study of T-cell memory formation after mild COVID-19. MiXCR, applied by TCRdb to the 5' RACE reads, yields one record per CDR3 protein. In the table there are 450,000 to 650,000 distinct CDR3 sequences, roughly 20% of which are singletons. The trim removed 3 bases at V and 3 bases at J, leaving 10 bases unmatched. CDR3 length: 16 amino acids. CDR1 is SGDLS, CDR2 YYNGEE, per germline. This TCR came from an adult woman who had mild COVID-19 (a few samples of this study predate the infection). Cell type and time point are not known. The gene calls are TRBV9 and TRBJ2-5; 8 bases are a match to TRBD1. What was sequenced was PBMCs or a T cell subset sorted from them (not recorded which). The CDR3 loop is CASSGRRQGPKETQYF. CDR3 nucleotides: TGTGCCAGCAGCGGACGTAGACAGGGGCCCAAAGAGACCCAGTACTTC. Based on the CDR3 plus reference TRBV9 and TRBJ2-5, the full variable domain is DSGVTQTPKHLITATGQRVTLRCSPRSGDLSVYWYQQSLDQGLQFLIQYYNGEERAKGNILERFSAQQFPDLHSELNLSSLELGDSALYFCASSGRRQGPKETQYFGPGTRLLVL.